This entry lists 8 T cell receptor beta chains sequenced from one sample in a study of cytomegalovirus exposure and HLA in healthy donors. The PCR had 60 Vbeta and 13 Jbeta primers. Measured with immunoSEQ multiplex PCR; TCRdb has only the in-frame clones, and not every one. In the table there are 140,000 to 150,000 clones, 82% of which are singletons. Source material: PBMCs. These receptors all stem from an older woman in good health and CMV-seropositive.

The chain links TRBV13 to TRBJ2-5; 11 bases are a match to TRBD2. Losses at the gene ends were 7 bases for V and 5 bases for J; bases not matched to a gene: 12. The CDR3 consists of 16 residues. In germline, CDR1 is PRHDT, CDR2 FYEKMQ (reference sequence). For the CDR3, the DNA is TGTGCCAGCAATTCGTTAGCGGGAGGGCCGGATGAGACCCAGTACTTC. Its translation is CASNSLAGGPDETQYF.

The V gene is TRBV10-3, the J gene TRBJ2-2; TRBD2 aligns across 14 bases. CDR3 size: 17 residues. J lost 7 bases, V lost 4 bases, and 8 bases had no gene match. Germline CDR1 reads ENHRY; CDR2 reads SYGVKD. Here the CDR3 DNA reads TGTGCCATCAGTGGCGGGACTAGCGGGAGAACGAACGGGGAGCTGTTTTTT. Its protein is CAISGGTSGRTNGELFF.

V usage is TRBV6-5 and J usage is TRBJ1-5; tentative D call: TRBD1 (6 bases). The V end was cut by 9 bases, the J end by 5 bases, with 14 bases between. Germline V gene lookup returns CDR1 MNHEY and CDR2 SVGAGI. This CDR3 is 13 amino acids long. The CDR3 region is CASGRGLDQPQHF. In DNA, the CDR3 is TGTGCCAGTGGCAGGGGCCTGGATCAGCCCCAGCATTTT.

The chain is built from TRBV10-3 and TRBJ2-3, with 7 nucleotides matching TRBD2. Germline V lookup: CDR1 ENHRY, CDR2 SYGVKD. The CDR3 length is 15 residues. The V segment lost 6 bases and the J segment 2 bases; nucleotides outside the gene matches: 8. CDR3 coding DNA: TGTGCCATCAGGACCTCTAAGCGGGACACAGATACGCAGTATTTT. Amino acid sequence: CAIRTSKRDTDTQYF.

With respect to this clone: This sample also contains other DNA sequences that code for the same CDR3. This chain connects TRBV30 to TRBJ1-5; 7 bases are shared with TRBD1. The CDR3 is 14 amino acids. Germline values: CDR1 GTSNPN, CDR2 SVGIG (reference sequence). V gave up 3 bases and J gave up 4 bases; unmatched junction bases: 6. CDR3 sequence: CAWRGQSSNQPQHF. The CDR3 nucleotides are TGTGCCTGGAGGGGACAGTCATCAAATCAGCCCCAGCATTTT. Drawing the rest from reference TRBV30 and TRBJ1-5, the complete variable domain is SQTIHQWPATLVQPVGSPLSLECTVEGTSNPNLYWYRQAAGRGLQLLFYSVGIGQISSEVPQNLSASRPQDRQFILSSKKLLLSDSGFYLCAWRGQSSNQPQHFGDGTRLSIL.

This chain connects TRBV27 to TRBJ2-3; 11 nucleotides match TRBD2. The length of the CDR3 is 14 residues. The V gene end was trimmed by 6 bases and the J gene end by 11 bases; junction bases not matched to a gene: 10. Germline V gene lookup returns CDR1 MNHEY and CDR2 SMNVEV (reference sequence). DNA for the CDR3: TGTGCCAGCAGGTCACTACTAGCGGGAGAGGAGCAGTATTTT. It is translated as CASRSLLAGEEQYF.

The rearrangement links TRBV7-8 to TRBJ2-7, with D possibly TRBD1 on 5 matching bases. The CDR3 totals 15 residues. V was clipped by 0 bases and J by 5 bases, with 14 bases between them. In germline, CDR1 is SGHVS, CDR2 FQNEAQ. CDR3 DNA: TGTGCCAGCAGCTTAGCAGGGGCCCTGGGCCACGAGCAGTACTTC. Protein: CASSLAGALGHEQYF.

The chain employs TRBV7-9 and TRBJ1-1; maybe TRBD1 (5 bases). With 5 bases removed from V and 9 bases from J, the gap between germline ends came to 10 bases. This CDR3 region has 11 residues. In germline, CDR1 is SEHNR, CDR2 FQNEAQ (reference sequence). Here the CDR3 reads CASSLDTQAFF. CDR3 bases: TGTGCCAGCAGCCTGGACACCCAAGCTTTCTTT.